The 6 T cell receptor beta chains below all came from one sample that was sequenced in a study of blood T cell repertoires in COVID-19. The data were produced by immunoSEQ multiplex PCR, yet TCRdb's version contains in-frame clones alone and is incomplete. This repertoire shows tens of thousands of clones, around 70% found once; its top ten account for approximately 21%. The specimen sequenced was peripheral blood. The origin of the receptors is a man aged 70 or older with acute or convalescent COVID-19.

V and J are TRBV7-2 and TRBJ1-3; 7 bases agree with TRBD1. With 1 base clipped from V and 4 bases from J, the junction kept 4 bases outside the gene matches. Germline V gives CDR1 SGHTA, CDR2 FQGNSA. CDR3 length: 15 amino acids. Here the CDR3 DNA reads TGTGCCAGCAGCTTAGTCAGACAGGGAGGAAACACCATATATTTT. Its protein is CASSLVRQGGNTIYF. The full variable domain, completed using reference TRBV7-2 and TRBJ1-3, is GAGVSQSPSNKVTEKGKDVELRCDPISGHTALYWYRQSLGQGLEFLIYFQGNSAPDKSGLPSDRFSAERTGGSVSTLTIQRTQQEDSAVYLCASSLVRQGGNTIYFGEGSWLTVV.

This sequence joins TRBV4-1 and TRBJ2-1; 11 bases are shared with TRBD1. CDR3 length: 17 residues. Germline trimming cut 4 bases from V and 3 bases from J; bases unmatched to any gene: 8. Germline V gene sequence: CDR1 MGHRA, CDR2 YSYEKL. The CDR3 here is CASSRKSGTGGYNEQFF. The CDR3, as DNA: TGCGCCAGCAGCCGGAAAAGCGGGACAGGGGGCTACAATGAGCAGTTCTTC.

This clone was picked up many times. V usage is TRBV2 and J usage is TRBJ1-2; D possibly corresponds to TRBD1 (6 bases). V gave up 5 bases and J gave up 0 bases, with 10 bases separating them. The germline V gene has CDR1 SNHLY and CDR2 FYNNEI. CDR3 length: 14 residues. CDR3: CASSRQVSNYGYTF. The CDR3 nucleotides are TGTGCCAGCAGTCGACAGGTTTCTAACTATGGCTACACCTTC.

The chain links TRBV15 to TRBJ2-1, with 11 bases identical to TRBD2. V trimming: 1 base; J trimming: 8 bases; junction bases outside the gene matches: 4. Germline V CDR1 and CDR2: LNHNV, YYDKDF (reference sequence). This CDR3 region has 15 residues. CDR3 coding DNA: TGTGCCACCAGCAGAGCCCTAGCGGGAGGTGATGAGCAGTTCTTC. It specifies CATSRALAGGDEQFF.

This clone was recorded once. This chain connects TRBV11-2 to TRBJ2-1; D is unresolved. Trimming pared 1 base from V and 4 bases from J, leaving 5 bases between. This CDR3 has 13 residues. The germline V gene has CDR1 SGHAT and CDR2 FQNNGV. CDR3 sequence: CASSLAQYNEQFF. In DNA, the CDR3 is TGTGCCAGCAGCTTAGCCCAATACAATGAGCAGTTCTTC.

CDR3 amino acids: CASSLGTANEQFF. The DNA of the CDR3 is TGTGCCAGCAGCCTCGGGACTGCCAATGAGCAGTTCTTC. The V and J genes are TRBV7-2 and TRBJ2-1; tentatively, D is TRBD2 (6 bases). Germline V gives CDR1 SGHTA, CDR2 FQGNSA. Between the trimmed V and J ends, which lost 5 bases and 6 bases, there was a span of 11 bases. The CDR3 runs 13 residues.